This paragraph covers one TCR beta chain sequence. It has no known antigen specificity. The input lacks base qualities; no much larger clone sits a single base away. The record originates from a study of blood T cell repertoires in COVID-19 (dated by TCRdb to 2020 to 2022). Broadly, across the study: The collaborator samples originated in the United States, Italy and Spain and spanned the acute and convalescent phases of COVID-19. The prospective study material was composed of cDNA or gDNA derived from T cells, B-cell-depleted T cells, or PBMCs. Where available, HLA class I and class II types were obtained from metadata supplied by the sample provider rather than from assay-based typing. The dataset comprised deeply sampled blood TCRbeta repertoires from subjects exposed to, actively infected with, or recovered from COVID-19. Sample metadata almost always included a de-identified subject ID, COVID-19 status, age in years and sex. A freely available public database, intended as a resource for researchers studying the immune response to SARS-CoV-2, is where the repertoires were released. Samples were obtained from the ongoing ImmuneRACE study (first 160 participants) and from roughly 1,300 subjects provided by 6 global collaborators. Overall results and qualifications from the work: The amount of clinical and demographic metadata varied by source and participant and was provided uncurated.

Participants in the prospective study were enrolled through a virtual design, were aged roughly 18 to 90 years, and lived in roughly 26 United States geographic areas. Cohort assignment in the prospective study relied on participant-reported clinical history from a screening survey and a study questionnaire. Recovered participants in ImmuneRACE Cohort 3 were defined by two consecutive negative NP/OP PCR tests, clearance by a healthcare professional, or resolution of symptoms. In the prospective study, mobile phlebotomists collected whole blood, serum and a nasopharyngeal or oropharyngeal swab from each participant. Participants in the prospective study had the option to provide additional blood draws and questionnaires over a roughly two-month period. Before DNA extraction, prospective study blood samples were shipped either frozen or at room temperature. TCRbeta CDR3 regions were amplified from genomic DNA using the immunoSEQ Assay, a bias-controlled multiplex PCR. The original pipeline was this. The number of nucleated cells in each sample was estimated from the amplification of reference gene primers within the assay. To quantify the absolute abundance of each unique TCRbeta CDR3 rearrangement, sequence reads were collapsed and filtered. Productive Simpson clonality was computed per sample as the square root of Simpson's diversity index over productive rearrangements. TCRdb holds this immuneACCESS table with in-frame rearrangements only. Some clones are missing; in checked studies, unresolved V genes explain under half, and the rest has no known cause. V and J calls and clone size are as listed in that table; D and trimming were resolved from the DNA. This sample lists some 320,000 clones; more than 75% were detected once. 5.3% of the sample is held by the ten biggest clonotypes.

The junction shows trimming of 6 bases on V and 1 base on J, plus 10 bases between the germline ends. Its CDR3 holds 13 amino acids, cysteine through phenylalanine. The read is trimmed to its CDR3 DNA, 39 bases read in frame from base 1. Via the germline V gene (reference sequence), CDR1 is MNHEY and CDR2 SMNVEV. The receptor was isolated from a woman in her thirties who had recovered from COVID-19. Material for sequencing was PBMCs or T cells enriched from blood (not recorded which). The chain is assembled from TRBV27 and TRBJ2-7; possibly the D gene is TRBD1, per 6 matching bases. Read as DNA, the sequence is TGTGCCAGCAGAAAGACAGGTTCCTACGAGCAGTACTTC. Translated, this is CASRKTGSYEQYF.